This entry concerns a single T cell receptor (beta chain). Its target antigen remains unknown. The sample originates from a study of alternative splicing in chronic myeloid leukemia remission (TCRdb year 2020). At the level of the whole study: Remission specimens from the trials were collected at major or complete molecular response, at 12 or 24 months of TKI therapy. RNA sequencing was used to profile peripheral blood taken from chronic-phase CML patients both at diagnosis and at remission, and those profiles were then compared against healthy donors. The median age was around 49 years at diagnosis and 56 to 60 at remission, while healthy controls had a median age of about 35. Trizol was used to extract total RNA from peripheral blood mononuclear cells of diagnosis, remission and control samples. The French Persistem study contributed nine CML samples, of which seven were diagnostic and two were matched remission samples. Total leukocytes from peripheral blood collected in EDTA were used as the trial diagnostic specimens. In terms of female/male counts, the diagnosis samples were 11/5, the remission samples were 8/3 and the controls were 2/4. Roughly 9 diagnostic specimens, together with matched remission specimens, were obtained from the RESIST (imatinib), ENESTxtnd (nilotinib) and PINNACLE (nilotinib plus pegylated interferon) trials.

Here is what the overall study found, with its caveats: Strong differences in blood cell composition were observed between timepoints, with a shift from myeloid progenitor enrichment at diagnosis to mature lymphoid enrichment at remission. Blood cell composition at remission was reconfigured to resemble lymphoid cell-enriched normal controls.

The library was obtained by bulk RNA-seq. The TruSeq Stranded RNA sample prep kit was used to generate libraries of poly-A-enriched mRNA from an input of approximately 0.97 ug total RNA. Paired-end sequencing was carried out on a HiSeq 2500, and each sample was sequenced in triplicate. Each mate in the RNA-seq data had a read length of 125 nucleotides. From the authors' description of their analysis: Reads were trimmed and aligned to hg38 using STAR v2.7, and quality control was done with FASTQC, RSeQC and multiqc. Salmon 0.14.1 was used to quantify gene expression levels as transcripts per million (TPM). Principal component analysis suggested that trial, library batch, sequencing batch, treatment regimen and sex did not drive transcriptomic profiles. TCRdb reprocessed the reads, and each CDR3 protein sequence is entered once, without DNA. The authors' filters were not applied to this entry. This sample holds around 100 distinct CDR3 sequences; around 97% were observed only once. The ten largest clonotypes hold about 13% of the sample.

The time point label for this specimen denotes: major or complete molecular response after front-line TKI therapy. The patient cohort comprised more than 15 CML patients, with matched post-remission samples retrieved for a subset of them. The germline V gene gives CDR1 as MGHRA and CDR2 as YSYEKL. The CDR3 runs 17 residues from the cysteine to the phenylalanine. No coding sequence is recorded. This specimen consisted of PBMCs or total blood leukocytes (not recorded which), obtained during remission. The TCR sequence derives from an adult with chronic myeloid leukemia. Recombination connected TRBV4-1 to TRBJ1-6. CDR3 reads: CASSQGWGRGDNSPLHF.